Listed below are T cell receptor beta chains from one sample, sequenced in a study of T and B cells in COVID-19 patients. TCRdb independently ran MiXCR on the multiplex PCR reads; one entry per CDR3 protein. The sample shows about 23,000 distinct CDR3 sequences, roughly 27% of them seen only once. Sequenced input: blood. The receptors shown here come from a human donor who had recovered from COVID-19. CDR3s include the opening cysteine and the closing phenylalanine or tryptophan. The D gene is left open where the match is weak. Where a row states a size, it is once, few, many or the class of an expanded clone; other rows omit it.

TRBJ2-5	TRBV12-3/TRBV12-4	TRBD1	many	TGTGCCAGCAGTTCTTGGGGACAGGGGGCAGAGACCCAGTACTTC	CASSSWGQGAETQYF
TRBJ2-3	TRBV10-1	NA	NA	TGCGCCAGCAGTGAGTCGAGTCTGGGGGGAGATACGCAGTATTTT	CASSESSLGGDTQYF
TRBJ2-5	TRBV5-6	TRBD2	NA	TGTGCCAGCAGCCCGGGACTAGCGGGAGCCAAAGAGACCCAGTACTTC	CASSPGLAGAKETQYF
TRBJ2-5	TRBV30	TRBD2	medium-sized	TGTGCCTGGAGTGCTAGCGGGAGTGAGACCCAGTACTTC	CAWSASGSETQYF
TRBJ2-3	TRBV10-3	TRBD2	NA	TGTGCCATCAGCAACTACCCGGGACTAGCGGGGGAGACAGATACGCAGTATTTT	CAISNYPGLAGETDTQYF
TRBJ1-1	TRBV6-6	NA	once	TGTGCCAGCAGTTACTCAGGGGGTGGGAGAACTGAAGCTTTCTTT	CASSYSGGGRTEAFF
TRBJ2-7	TRBV24-1	TRBD1	NA	TGTGCCACCAGTGCTGGACAGGGGGGGGAGCAGTACTTC	CATSAGQGGEQYF
TRBJ1-2	TRBV12-3/TRBV12-4	NA	NA	TGTGCCATCAGTGAGGGCAGGAGCTATGGCTACACCTTC	CAISEGRSYGYTF
TRBJ2-4	TRBV18	NA	NA	TGTGCCAGCTCCCCCGGGGGTAGTGAAAGCAAAAACATTCAGTACTTC	CASSPGGSESKNIQYF
TRBJ2-1	TRBV19	NA	medium-sized	TGTGCCAGTAGTATAGGGGGGGTGGATGAGCAGTTCTTC	CASSIGGVDEQFF
TRBJ2-1	TRBV20-1	TRBD2	NA	TGCAGTGCTAGTTCCGGGACTAGCCTTATTTACAATGAGCAGTTCTTC	CSASSGTSLIYNEQFF
TRBJ1-2	TRBV19	TRBD1	NA	TGTGCCAGTACCCCGGACAGGTGGGACTATGGCTACACCTTC	CASTPDRWDYGYTF
TRBJ1-4	TRBV10-3	NA	once	TGTGCCAGCAGCCCTCGGGCAGGTGCTAATGAAAAACTGTTTTTT	CASSPRAGANEKLFF
TRBJ1-1	TRBV6-5	NA	NA	TGTGCCAGCAGTTACTCAGGGTCGGACACTGAAGCTTTCTTT	CASSYSGSDTEAFF
TRBJ1-1	TRBV19	NA	NA	TGTGCCAGTAAACCTACCTTAGGGACTGAAGCTTTCTTT	CASKPTLGTEAFF
TRBJ1-4	TRBV14	TRBD1	NA	TGTGCCAGCAGCCGTAACCCGGGACAGGGGGCGCCTGAAAAACTGTTTTTT	CASSRNPGQGAPEKLFF
TRBJ1-5	TRBV12-3/TRBV12-4	NA	few	TGTGCCAGCAGCGGGCCGGAATTCGGGAATCAGCCCCAGCATTTT	CASSGPEFGNQPQHF
TRBJ2-3	TRBV10-3	TRBD2	NA	TGTGCCATCAGCGCCGGGACTAGCGGGGGCCCCACCCCTAGCACAGATACGCAGTATTTT	CAISAGTSGGPTPSTDTQYF
TRBJ2-7	TRBV18	TRBD2	NA	TGTGCCAGCTCACCGAATAGCGGGAAGTACGAGCAGTACTTC	CASSPNSGKYEQYF
TRBJ2-3	TRBV27	NA	NA	TGTGCCAGCAGTCTAGGGATCGGGGGGCGGGGGTTAGATACGCAGTATTTT	CASSLGIGGRGLDTQYF
TRBJ2-2	TRBV14	NA	NA	TGTGCCAGCAGCCAAGGACAAAACACCGGGGAGCTGTTTTTT	CASSQGQNTGELFF
TRBJ2-1	TRBV27	NA	few	TGTGCCAGCAGTTTGGCCAATGAGCAGTTCTTC	CASSLANEQFF
TRBJ2-5	TRBV6-9	NA	NA	TGTGCCTGGACTTCCCAAGAGACCCAGTACTTC	CAWTSQETQYF
TRBJ2-3	TRBV6-1	NA	medium-sized	TGTGCCAGCAGCTATAGCGGCACAGATACGCAGTATTTT	CASSYSGTDTQYF
TRBJ1-1	TRBV27	NA	NA	TGTGCCAGCGGGGTTTGGACTGAAGCTTTCTTT	CASGVWTEAFF
TRBJ2-3	TRBV29-1	NA	medium-sized	TGCAGCGTACGAAACAGGGAAAGCACAGATACGCAGTATTTT	CSVRNRESTDTQYF
TRBJ1-4	TRBV5-1	NA	once	TGCGCCAGCAGGCCTGAACTCAGGGGCGGGAATGAAAAACTGTTTTTT	CASRPELRGGNEKLFF
TRBJ2-3	TRBV12-3/TRBV12-4	TRBD2	many	TGTGCCAGCAGTGTGACTAGCGGGATTGGCACAGATACGCAGTATTTT	CASSVTSGIGTDTQYF
TRBJ2-5	TRBV6-5	NA	many	TGTGCCAGCAGTTACTCGGGACCAACTCCCCAGACCCAGTACTTC	CASSYSGPTPQTQYF
TRBJ2-3	TRBV5-1	TRBD1	few	TGCGCCAGCAGCTTGGAAGGACAGGGCCCGGGTACCACAGATACGCAGTATTTT	CASSLEGQGPGTTDTQYF
TRBJ2-1	TRBV12-3/TRBV12-4	TRBD2	NA	TGTGCCAGCAGTTTGACGGGAGGGCGAAATGAGCAGTTCTTC	CASSLTGGRNEQFF
TRBJ2-7	TRBV5-1	NA	few	TGCGCCAGCAGCTTGGACGGGTACGAGCAGTACTTC	CASSLDGYEQYF